Listed here are 15 T cell receptor beta chains from one sample, sequenced in a study of PD-L1 blockade in urothelial cancer. Only in-frame clones appear in the TCRdb table, and some are missing; sequencing was by immunoSEQ multiplex PCR. The data hold tens of thousands of clones, with roughly nine tenths observed a single time. Time point of the sample: peripheral blood 6 weeks after treatment start. The sequences come from PBMCs, collected around atezolizumab (anti-PD-L1) treatment. Source of these receptors: a man in his 70s with urothelial cancer.

The chain combines TRBV28 with TRBJ1-3; the D is unclear. CDR3 length equals 15 residues. The germline CDR1 and CDR2 sequences are MDHEN and SYDVKM. V gave up 5 bases and J gave up 0 bases, with 11 bases separating them. CDR3 protein: CASSRQGSSGNTIYF. CDR3 nucleotides: TGTGCCAGCAGTCGACAAGGCTCCTCTGGAAACACCATATATTTT.

The chain uses TRBV7-3 and TRBJ2-7; D not resolved. Trimming left V 2 bases short and J 2 bases short, with 13 bases between. Looked up from germline, CDR1 is SGHTA and CDR2 is FQGTGA. The CDR3 has 15 amino acids. The CDR3 DNA is TGTGCCAGCAGCTTAGGTCCAGGAAGCCCCTACGAGCAGTACTTC. It is translated as CASSLGPGSPYEQYF.

This chain connects TRBV5-4 to TRBJ2-7, with D perhaps TRBD1 (6 bases). The CDR3 loop spans 15 amino acids. Germline loops: CDR1 SGHNT, CDR2 YYREEE (reference sequence). Trimming left V 4 bases short and J 4 bases short, with 18 bases between. This chain's CDR3 is CASSRDPDSAYEQYF. The CDR3 bases are TGTGCCAGCAGCCGGGACCCGGACAGCGCGTACGAGCAGTACTTC.

This sequence joins TRBV5-4 and TRBJ2-5; D is perhaps TRBD1 (6 bases). The V end was cut by 0 bases, the J end by 4 bases, with 7 bases between. The CDR3 runs 13 residues. CDR1 SGHNT and CDR2 YYREEE come from the germline V gene (reference sequence). The CDR3 DNA follows: TGTGCCAGCAGCTTGGTACAGGGAGAGACCCAGTACTTC. Translated: CASSLVQGETQYF.

The J gene is TRBJ1-1, the V gene TRBV18; no clear D. V was clipped by 2 bases and J by 1 base, with 5 bases between them. This CDR3 has 13 residues. Germline CDR1 reads KGHSH; CDR2 reads LQKENI. CDR3 region: CASSPTGNTEAFF. CDR3 nucleotides: TGTGCCAGCTCACCAACGGGGAACACTGAAGCTTTCTTT.

This chain joins TRBV5-5 and TRBJ2-1, with TRBD2 matching over 7 bases. The length of the CDR3 is 12 residues. The V gene's germline CDR1 is SGHKS and CDR2 YYEKEE (reference sequence). V was clipped by 5 bases and J by 10 bases; unmatched bases: 6. The CDR3 DNA reads TGTGCCAGCAGGCTGGGGAGGGAGGAGCAGTTCTTC. Translation gives CASRLGREEQFF.

The chain joins TRBV5-4 to TRBJ2-2; the match to TRBD2 covers 7 bases. The CDR3 spans 16 residues. The J segment lost 5 bases and the V segment lost 4 bases, leaving 11 bases of the junction unmatched. Germline CDR1 and CDR2: SGHNT and YYREEE (reference sequence). CDR3 nucleotide sequence: TGTGCCAGCAGCCCCGGTGGAGCGGGGAGGACCGGGGAGCTGTTTTTT. Protein: CASSPGGAGRTGELFF.

This clone was recorded a few times. The chain combines TRBV9 with TRBJ1-2, with unresolved D. V was cut by 3 bases and J by 7 bases, with 10 bases left in between. The germline V gene has CDR1 SGDLS and CDR2 YYNGEE. This CDR3 has 12 amino acids. This CDR3 reads CASSELVGGYTF. The CDR3 DNA sequence: TGTGCCAGCAGCGAATTAGTCGGTGGCTACACCTTC.

The chain combines TRBV19 with TRBJ1-2; D gene ambiguous. V shed 4 bases and J shed 6 bases, with 12 bases lying between them. This CDR3 has 13 amino acids. The V gene's germline CDR1 is LNHDA and CDR2 SQIVND (reference sequence). In DNA form, the CDR3 reads TGTGCCAGTAGTAGTCGTGTAGTCGATGGCTACACCTTC. This sequence encodes CASSSRVVDGYTF.

The genes are TRBV7-8 and TRBJ2-7, with D maybe TRBD2 (5 bases). Per germline, CDR1 SGHVS and CDR2 FQNEAQ. The CDR3 contains 14 residues. Trimming cost V 1 base and J 0 bases, with 7 bases left between them. The CDR3 DNA is TGTGCCAGCAGCTTAGAGCGGCTCTCCTACGAGCAGTACTTC. Its translation is CASSLERLSYEQYF.

In its sample, this clone was seen a few times. As DNA, the CDR3 is TGTGCCAGCAGTCCCGGAGGGCGAATGGCTTTCTTT. Protein sequence: CASSPGGRMAFF. V and J are TRBV9 and TRBJ1-1; no firm D call. Germline V gives CDR1 SGDLS, CDR2 YYNGEE. V shed 5 bases and J shed 11 bases, with 16 bases lying between them. The CDR3 loop spans 12 amino acids.

The rearrangement joins TRBV6-5 to TRBJ1-5; TRBD1 matches 9 bases. CDR3 size: 15 residues. V lost 6 bases, J lost 7 bases, and 10 bases stayed unmatched. From germline, CDR1 is MNHEY and CDR2 SVGAGI. CDR3 in amino acids: CASSSGQGLRQPQHF. The DNA of the CDR3 is TGTGCCAGCAGCAGCGGACAGGGGTTGAGGCAGCCCCAGCATTTT.

This rearrangement joins TRBV7-3 to TRBJ2-1, with 7 bases that match TRBD2. From germline, CDR1 is SGHTA and CDR2 FQGTGA. V lost 2 bases, J lost 0 bases, and 4 bases stayed unmatched. The CDR3 is 16 residues long. The CDR3 DNA follows: TGTGCCAGCAGCTTATCCTCGGGGGGCTCCTACAATGAGCAGTTCTTC. Translation: CASSLSSGGSYNEQFF.

The chain combines TRBV19 with TRBJ1-5; D is undetermined. CDR1 is LNHDA and CDR2 is SQIVND in the germline V gene (reference sequence). V lost 4 bases to trimming and J lost 0 bases, with 13 bases between them. This CDR3 region has 16 residues. The CDR3 DNA sequence: TGTGCCAGTAGTACCGGGTACACCAATAGCAATCAGCCCCAGCATTTT. It encodes CASSTGYTNSNQPQHF.

J is TRBJ2-1 and V is TRBV28, with 7 bases that match TRBD1. Germline CDR1 reads MDHEN; CDR2 reads SYDVKM. V shed 2 bases and J 0 bases; nucleotides not matched to a gene: 10. The CDR3 is made up of 18 amino acids. This chain's CDR3 is CASSLAGQAPSSYNEQFF. The DNA of the CDR3 is TGTGCCAGCAGTTTAGCAGGACAGGCTCCTAGCTCCTACAATGAGCAGTTCTTC.